The sequence of this TCR beta chain was determined in a study of HIV-infected patients and healthy controls. All unsorted peripheral T cells were captured because whole blood was used without fractionation. Germline CDR1 is LGHDT and CDR2 is YNNKEL (reference sequence). Trimming removed 4 bases at V and 4 bases at J, with 10 bases between. The CDR3 has 13 amino acids. Alpha and beta constant-region primers primed reverse transcription of 400 to 500 ng RNA. Alpha and beta chain libraries were made separately by chain-specific third strand synthesis with multiplexing indices. The SP2 site served as the priming point for second strand synthesis. TCRdb reprocessed the 5' RACE reads with MiXCR, giving one entry per CDR3 protein. The sample holds around 18,000 distinct CDR3 sequences, 10% seen once.

The sequencing input was blood. The sequence came from an adult in good health. The chain joins TRBV3-1 to TRBJ2-5, with D possibly TRBD1 on 5 matching bases. CDR3 amino acids: CASSPQGTETQYF. The CDR3 nucleotides read TGTGCCAGCAGCCCCCAGGGTACAGAGACCCAGTACTTC.